This TCR beta chain was found in a study of blood T cell repertoires in COVID-19. The participants were between about 18 and 90 years old and came from 24 US areas. The study assigned cohorts using participant-reported clinical history. Germline CDR1 is MDHEN and CDR2 is SYDVKM. The CDR3 length is 16 residues. Trimming removed 7 bases from V and 4 bases from J; junction bases left unmatched: 11. Measured with immunoSEQ multiplex PCR; TCRdb has only the in-frame clones, and not every one. The sample has 150,000 to 200,000 clones; approximately 91% are singletons. The material sequenced was PBMCs or T cells enriched from blood (not recorded which). The receptor was derived from a young woman who had recovered from COVID-19. The chain has TRBV28 and TRBJ1-5; 9 bases are shared with TRBD1. CDR3 protein: CASTPPGQGLNQPQHF. CDR3 DNA: TGTGCCAGCACCCCCCCGGGACAGGGTTTAAATCAGCCCCAGCATTTT.